A selection of T cell receptor beta chains follows, all from one sample in a study of T-cell reconstitution after alpha-beta-depleted transplantation in children. Via MiXCR, TCRdb re-called the PCR reads, giving one row per CDR3 protein. Among some 490,000 distinct CDR3 sequences listed, 12% were seen once. The input for sequencing was PBMCs from the stem cell graft donor, taken from the stem cell graft. Source of these receptors: a human donor who donated a stem cell graft to a child with combined immunodeficiency. The CDR3 runs from the conserved cysteine through the conserved F or W. The D gene is left open where the match is weak. The size of a clone is reported for some rows only, either as once, few or many, or as a class for expanded clones.

d_gene: .; j_gene: TRBJ2-7; v_gene: TRBV5-6; abundance: few; CDR3aa: CASSLGTKLEQYF; CDR3nt: TGTGCCAGCAGCCTAGGGACGAAGCTCGAGCAGTACTTC
d_gene: .; j_gene: TRBJ2-6; v_gene: TRBV4-2; abundance: .; CDR3aa: CASSQEGVSGANVLTF; CDR3nt: TGTGCCAGCAGCCAAGAGGGGGTCTCTGGGGCCAACGTCCTGACTTTC
d_gene: TRBD2; j_gene: TRBJ2-1; v_gene: TRBV7-2; abundance: few; CDR3aa: CASTWASGLYNEQFF; CDR3nt: TGTGCCAGCACCTGGGCTAGCGGACTCTACAATGAGCAGTTCTTC
d_gene: .; j_gene: TRBJ2-5; v_gene: TRBV7-2; abundance: .; CDR3aa: CASRKGQTGETQYF; CDR3nt: TGTGCCAGCAGGAAGGGGCAGACCGGGGAGACCCAGTACTTC
d_gene: .; j_gene: TRBJ2-1; v_gene: TRBV29-1; abundance: .; CDR3aa: CSVGGMGGEQFF; CDR3nt: TGCAGCGTTGGCGGTATGGGTGGTGAGCAGTTCTTC
d_gene: .; j_gene: TRBJ2-2; v_gene: TRBV5-1; abundance: many; CDR3aa: CASRSRGELFF; CDR3nt: TGCGCCAGCCGGTCTCGCGGGGAGCTGTTTTTT
d_gene: .; j_gene: TRBJ2-5; v_gene: TRBV6-5; abundance: .; CDR3aa: CASSYSGVVETQYF; CDR3nt: TGTGCCAGCAGTTACTCGGGGGTGGTGGAGACCCAGTACTTC
d_gene: TRBD2; j_gene: TRBJ2-1; v_gene: TRBV27; abundance: many; CDR3aa: CASRWYLSGSYNEQFF; CDR3nt: TGTGCCAGCAGATGGTACCTTAGCGGGTCCTACAATGAGCAGTTCTTC
d_gene: .; j_gene: TRBJ2-6; v_gene: TRBV10-3; abundance: many; CDR3aa: CAISESGGQMTSGANVLTF; CDR3nt: TGTGCCATCAGTGAGTCGGGGGGACAGATGACCTCTGGGGCCAACGTCCTGACTTTC
d_gene: .; j_gene: TRBJ2-6; v_gene: TRBV6-2/TRBV6-3; abundance: .; CDR3aa: CASSYRRGSGANVLTF; CDR3nt: TGTGCCAGCAGTTATAGAAGGGGCTCTGGGGCCAACGTCCTGACTTTC
d_gene: TRBD2; j_gene: TRBJ2-7; v_gene: TRBV20-1; abundance: few; CDR3aa: CSARGGYEQYF; CDR3nt: TGCAGTGCCCGGGGGGGGTACGAGCAGTACTTC
d_gene: .; j_gene: TRBJ2-1; v_gene: TRBV30; abundance: .; CDR3aa: CAWSRGGNEQFF; CDR3nt: TGTGCCTGGAGTAGAGGCGGGAATGAGCAGTTCTTC
d_gene: .; j_gene: TRBJ1-1; v_gene: TRBV4-1; abundance: .; CDR3aa: CASSQDLGSNTEAFF; CDR3nt: TGCGCCAGCAGCCAAGATCTGGGGTCGAACACTGAAGCTTTCTTT
d_gene: .; j_gene: TRBJ1-5; v_gene: TRBV18; abundance: .; CDR3aa: CASSKGGDQPQHF; CDR3nt: TGTGCCAGCTCCAAAGGGGGGGATCAGCCCCAGCATTTT
d_gene: TRBD1; j_gene: TRBJ2-7; v_gene: TRBV5-8; abundance: few; CDR3aa: CASSLYLGQGPDEQYF; CDR3nt: TGTGCCAGCAGCTTGTATTTGGGACAGGGCCCCGACGAGCAGTACTTC
d_gene: .; j_gene: TRBJ2-2; v_gene: TRBV6-1; abundance: .; CDR3aa: CASSEVVLGPSANTGELFF; CDR3nt: TGTGCCAGCAGTGAAGTGGTACTAGGGCCATCTGCGAACACCGGGGAGCTGTTTTTT
d_gene: TRBD1; j_gene: TRBJ2-5; v_gene: TRBV6-1; abundance: many; CDR3aa: CASSGQGARETQYF; CDR3nt: TGTGCCAGCAGTGGACAGGGGGCGAGGGAGACCCAGTACTTC
d_gene: .; j_gene: TRBJ2-7; v_gene: TRBV20-1; abundance: .; CDR3aa: CSARSPQGGWYEQYF; CDR3nt: TGCAGTGCTAGGTCACCACAGGGAGGCTGGTACGAGCAGTACTTC
d_gene: .; j_gene: TRBJ1-4; v_gene: TRBV15; abundance: once; CDR3aa: CATSIRIATNEKLFF; CDR3nt: TGTGCCACCAGCATTCGGATTGCAACTAATGAAAAACTGTTTTTT
d_gene: TRBD2; j_gene: TRBJ2-3; v_gene: TRBV7-6; abundance: .; CDR3aa: CASSLPSGSSPSTDTQYF; CDR3nt: TGTGCCAGCAGCTTACCTAGCGGGAGCTCGCCTAGCACAGATACGCAGTATTTT
d_gene: TRBD1; j_gene: TRBJ1-1; v_gene: TRBV5-1; abundance: few; CDR3aa: CASSASGQGMNTEAFF; CDR3nt: TGCGCCAGCAGCGCCTCTGGACAGGGGATGAACACTGAAGCTTTCTTT
d_gene: .; j_gene: TRBJ2-2; v_gene: TRBV12-3/TRBV12-4; abundance: many; CDR3aa: CASSFYRGHGGTGELFF; CDR3nt: TGTGCCAGCAGTTTTTACAGGGGCCACGGAGGGACCGGGGAGCTGTTTTTT
d_gene: TRBD2; j_gene: TRBJ2-2; v_gene: TRBV20-1; abundance: .; CDR3aa: CSAAGENGELFF; CDR3nt: TGCAGTGCAGCGGGAGAGAACGGGGAGCTGTTTTTT
d_gene: .; j_gene: TRBJ2-4; v_gene: TRBV27; abundance: .; CDR3aa: CASKEGGGTNIQYF; CDR3nt: TGTGCCAGCAAGGAAGGGGGGGGGACGAACATTCAGTACTTC
d_gene: .; j_gene: TRBJ1-2; v_gene: TRBV12-3/TRBV12-4; abundance: many; CDR3aa: CASTLRGSYGYTF; CDR3nt: TGTGCCAGCACCCTCCGGGGCTCCTATGGCTACACCTTC
d_gene: .; j_gene: TRBJ2-3; v_gene: TRBV29-1; abundance: many; CDR3aa: CSVAGDTDTQYF; CDR3nt: TGCAGCGTTGCGGGGGATACAGATACGCAGTATTTT
d_gene: .; j_gene: TRBJ2-4; v_gene: TRBV5-6; abundance: .; CDR3aa: CASSLAGLAKNIQYF; CDR3nt: TGTGCCAGCAGCTTGGCCGGACTAGCCAAAAACATTCAGTACTTC
d_gene: .; j_gene: TRBJ1-5; v_gene: TRBV28; abundance: few; CDR3aa: CASSQDRVSNQPQHF; CDR3nt: TGTGCCAGCAGCCAGGACCGAGTTAGCAATCAGCCCCAGCATTTT
d_gene: .; j_gene: TRBJ2-2; v_gene: TRBV12-3/TRBV12-4; abundance: few; CDR3aa: CATLSGELFF; CDR3nt: TGTGCCACCTTGAGCGGGGAGCTGTTTTTT
d_gene: .; j_gene: TRBJ1-1; v_gene: TRBV5-1; abundance: few; CDR3aa: CASSARGQTEAFF; CDR3nt: TGCGCCAGCAGCGCCCGAGGGCAAACTGAAGCTTTCTTT
d_gene: .; j_gene: TRBJ2-1; v_gene: TRBV27; abundance: many; CDR3aa: CASSSRGGSYNEQFF; CDR3nt: TGTGCCAGCAGTTCCAGAGGGGGCTCCTACAATGAGCAGTTCTTC
d_gene: .; j_gene: TRBJ1-4; v_gene: TRBV11-1; abundance: .; CDR3aa: CASSLRSGEKLFF; CDR3nt: TGTGCCAGCAGCTTACGATCGGGTGAGAAACTGTTTTTT
d_gene: TRBD1; j_gene: TRBJ2-3; v_gene: TRBV5-1; abundance: .; CDR3aa: CASSLVGTGIRSTDTQYF; CDR3nt: TGCGCCAGCAGCTTGGTTGGGACAGGGATTCGGAGCACAGATACGCAGTATTTT
d_gene: .; j_gene: TRBJ2-3; v_gene: TRBV2; abundance: .; CDR3aa: CASIRDLATDTQYF; CDR3nt: TGTGCCAGCATTCGGGACCTTGCCACAGATACGCAGTATTTT
d_gene: .; j_gene: TRBJ1-4; v_gene: TRBV2; abundance: many; CDR3aa: CASNRGTNEKLFF; CDR3nt: TGTGCCAGCAATCGGGGAACTAATGAAAAACTGTTTTTT
d_gene: .; j_gene: TRBJ1-6; v_gene: TRBV4-2; abundance: .; CDR3aa: CASSQDRAVNSPLHF; CDR3nt: TGTGCCAGCAGCCAAGATCGGGCAGTTAATTCACCCCTCCACTTT
d_gene: TRBD2; j_gene: TRBJ2-3; v_gene: TRBV5-1; abundance: .; CDR3aa: CASSVTSGSGTDTQYF; CDR3nt: TGCGCCAGCAGCGTGACTAGCGGGAGTGGCACAGATACGCAGTATTTT
d_gene: .; j_gene: TRBJ1-3; v_gene: TRBV5-6; abundance: many; CDR3aa: CASSLAVVPLAVDTIYF; CDR3nt: TGTGCCAGCAGCTTGGCAGTCGTGCCCTTAGCCGTGGACACCATATATTTT
d_gene: TRBD1; j_gene: TRBJ2-5; v_gene: TRBV7-9; abundance: few; CDR3aa: CASSFSTGAQETRYF; CDR3nt: TGTGCCAGCAGCTTTTCGACAGGGGCGCAAGAGACCCGGTACTTC
d_gene: TRBD1; j_gene: TRBJ2-7; v_gene: TRBV7-2; abundance: .; CDR3aa: CASSLHRGREQYF; CDR3nt: TGTGCCAGCAGCCTACACAGGGGTCGCGAGCAGTACTTC
d_gene: TRBD1; j_gene: TRBJ1-4; v_gene: TRBV5-1; abundance: many; CDR3aa: CASSQGEDRVNEKLFF; CDR3nt: TGCGCCAGCAGCCAGGGAGAAGACAGGGTCAATGAAAAACTGTTTTTT
d_gene: .; j_gene: TRBJ2-3; v_gene: TRBV2; abundance: .; CDR3aa: CASSGLLTSTDTQYF; CDR3nt: TGTGCCAGCAGTGGACTCTTGACTAGCACAGATACGCAGTATTTT
d_gene: TRBD1; j_gene: TRBJ2-2; v_gene: TRBV14; abundance: once; CDR3aa: CASSQRPGQLPMGPNTGELFF; CDR3nt: TGTGCCAGCAGCCAGCGCCCGGGACAGCTCCCAATGGGTCCGAACACCGGGGAGCTGTTTTTT
d_gene: TRBD2; j_gene: TRBJ2-5; v_gene: TRBV7-2; abundance: few; CDR3aa: CASSVAGTSGRGETQYF; CDR3nt: TGTGCCAGCAGCGTAGCCGGGACTAGCGGGAGGGGCGAGACCCAGTACTTC
d_gene: .; j_gene: TRBJ1-1; v_gene: TRBV7-2; abundance: once; CDR3aa: CASARVVLAEAFF; CDR3nt: TGTGCCAGCGCCAGAGTTGTGTTGGCTGAAGCTTTCTTT
d_gene: .; j_gene: TRBJ1-6; v_gene: TRBV7-9; abundance: many; CDR3aa: CASSLGRSNNSPLHF; CDR3nt: TGTGCCAGCAGCTTGGGACGGAGTAATAATTCACCCCTCCACTTT
d_gene: TRBD2; j_gene: TRBJ2-1; v_gene: TRBV7-3; abundance: few; CDR3aa: CASSPGLASGEQFF; CDR3nt: TGTGCCAGCAGCCCAGGACTAGCGTCGGGTGAGCAGTTCTTC
d_gene: .; j_gene: TRBJ2-1; v_gene: TRBV5-1; abundance: few; CDR3aa: CASSLWETYNEQFF; CDR3nt: TGCGCCAGCAGCCTGTGGGAAACCTACAATGAGCAGTTCTTC
d_gene: TRBD1; j_gene: TRBJ1-5; v_gene: TRBV6-5; abundance: few; CDR3aa: CASSFGTGANQPQHF; CDR3nt: TGTGCCAGCAGTTTCGGGACAGGGGCCAATCAGCCCCAGCATTTT
d_gene: TRBD2; j_gene: TRBJ2-1; v_gene: TRBV24-1; abundance: few; CDR3aa: CATSDWGLGSSYNEQFF; CDR3nt: TGTGCCACCAGTGACTGGGGACTAGGAAGCTCCTACAATGAGCAGTTCTTC
d_gene: TRBD1; j_gene: TRBJ2-3; v_gene: TRBV11-2; abundance: few; CDR3aa: CASSYTGQGGLADTQYF; CDR3nt: TGTGCCAGCAGCTACACAGGACAGGGGGGGTTGGCAGATACGCAGTATTTT
d_gene: .; j_gene: TRBJ2-1; v_gene: TRBV7-3; abundance: .; CDR3aa: CASSLIGAWDNEQFF; CDR3nt: TGTGCCAGCAGCTTAATAGGGGCGTGGGACAATGAGCAGTTCTTC
d_gene: .; j_gene: TRBJ2-3; v_gene: TRBV7-8; abundance: few; CDR3aa: CASSPGLSSTDTQYF; CDR3nt: TGTGCCAGCAGCCCGGGACTTTCTAGCACAGATACGCAGTATTTT
d_gene: .; j_gene: TRBJ2-1; v_gene: TRBV7-9; abundance: few; CDR3aa: CASASGGSYNEQFF; CDR3nt: TGTGCCAGCGCCAGCGGCGGAAGCTACAATGAGCAGTTCTTC
d_gene: .; j_gene: TRBJ1-1; v_gene: TRBV29-1; abundance: many; CDR3aa: CSVEEGLNTEAFF; CDR3nt: TGCAGCGTTGAGGAGGGCTTGAACACTGAAGCTTTCTTT
d_gene: .; j_gene: TRBJ2-7; v_gene: TRBV6-2/TRBV6-3; abundance: few; CDR3aa: CASRPPARNEQYF; CDR3nt: TGTGCCAGCAGACCCCCCGCGCGGAACGAGCAGTACTTC
d_gene: .; j_gene: TRBJ1-2; v_gene: TRBV11-3; abundance: .; CDR3aa: CASSLDWGSALGYTF; CDR3nt: TGTGCCAGCAGCTTAGATTGGGGTTCGGCGTTGGGCTACACCTTC
d_gene: TRBD2; j_gene: TRBJ2-1; v_gene: TRBV4-2; abundance: many; CDR3aa: CASSDGTSGDNEQFF; CDR3nt: TGTGCCAGCAGCGATGGGACTAGCGGGGACAATGAGCAGTTCTTC
d_gene: .; j_gene: TRBJ2-7; v_gene: TRBV4-2; abundance: .; CDR3aa: CASSQEGGEEQYF; CDR3nt: TGTGCCAGCAGCCAAGAAGGCGGTGAAGAGCAGTACTTC
d_gene: .; j_gene: TRBJ2-1; v_gene: TRBV29-1; abundance: .; CDR3aa: CSVDDTAMFF; CDR3nt: TGCAGCGTCGACGACACGGCTATGTTCTTC